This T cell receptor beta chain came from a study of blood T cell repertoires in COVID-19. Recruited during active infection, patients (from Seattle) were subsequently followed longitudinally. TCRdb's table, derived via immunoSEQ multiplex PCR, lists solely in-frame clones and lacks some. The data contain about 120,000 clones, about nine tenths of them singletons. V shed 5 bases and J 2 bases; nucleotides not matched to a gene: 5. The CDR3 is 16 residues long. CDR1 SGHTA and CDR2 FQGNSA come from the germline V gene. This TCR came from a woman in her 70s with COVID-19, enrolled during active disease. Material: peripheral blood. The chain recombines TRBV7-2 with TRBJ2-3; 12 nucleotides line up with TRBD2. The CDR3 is CASSPGLAGITDTQYF. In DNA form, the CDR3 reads TGTGCCAGCAGCCCCGGACTAGCGGGGATCACAGATACGCAGTATTTT.